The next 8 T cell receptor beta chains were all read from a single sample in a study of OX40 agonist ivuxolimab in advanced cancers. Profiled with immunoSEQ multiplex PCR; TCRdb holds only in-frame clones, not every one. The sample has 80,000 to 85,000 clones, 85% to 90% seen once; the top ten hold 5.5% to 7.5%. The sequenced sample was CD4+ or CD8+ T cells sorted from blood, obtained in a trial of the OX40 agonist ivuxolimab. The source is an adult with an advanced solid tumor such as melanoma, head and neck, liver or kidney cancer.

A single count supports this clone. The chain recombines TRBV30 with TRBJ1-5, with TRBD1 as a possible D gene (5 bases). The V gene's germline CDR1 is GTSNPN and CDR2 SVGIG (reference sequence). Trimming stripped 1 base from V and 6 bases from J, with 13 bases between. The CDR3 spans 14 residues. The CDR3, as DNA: TGTGCCTGGAGTGAGAGGTTGGGGCTTCAGCCCCAGCATTTT. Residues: CAWSERLGLQPQHF.

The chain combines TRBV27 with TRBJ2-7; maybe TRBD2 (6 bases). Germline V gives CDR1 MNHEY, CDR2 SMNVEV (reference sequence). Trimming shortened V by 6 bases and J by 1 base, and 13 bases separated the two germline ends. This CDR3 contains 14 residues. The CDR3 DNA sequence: TGTGCCAGCAGGGTGATCGCGGGATCCTACGAGCAGTACTTC. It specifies CASRVIAGSYEQYF.

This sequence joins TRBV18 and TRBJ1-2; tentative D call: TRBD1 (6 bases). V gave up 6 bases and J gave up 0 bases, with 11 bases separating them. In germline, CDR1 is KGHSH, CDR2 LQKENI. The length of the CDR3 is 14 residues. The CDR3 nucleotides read TGTGCCAGCTCTTCGGACAGTGCTAACTATGGCTACACCTTC. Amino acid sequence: CASSSDSANYGYTF.

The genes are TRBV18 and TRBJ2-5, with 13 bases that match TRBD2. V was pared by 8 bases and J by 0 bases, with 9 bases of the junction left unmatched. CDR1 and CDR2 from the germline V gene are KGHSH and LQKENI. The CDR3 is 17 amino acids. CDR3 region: CASVTSGRAKYQETQYF. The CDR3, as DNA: TGTGCCAGCGTCACTAGCGGGAGGGCCAAGTACCAAGAGACCCAGTACTTC.

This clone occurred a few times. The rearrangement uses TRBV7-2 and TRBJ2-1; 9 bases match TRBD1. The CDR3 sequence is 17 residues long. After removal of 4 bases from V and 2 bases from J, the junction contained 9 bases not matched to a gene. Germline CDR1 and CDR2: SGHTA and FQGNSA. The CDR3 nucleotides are TGTGCCAGCAGCTCCCCCGGCCGACAGGGGGCCTACAATGAGCAGTTCTTC. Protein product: CASSSPGRQGAYNEQFF.

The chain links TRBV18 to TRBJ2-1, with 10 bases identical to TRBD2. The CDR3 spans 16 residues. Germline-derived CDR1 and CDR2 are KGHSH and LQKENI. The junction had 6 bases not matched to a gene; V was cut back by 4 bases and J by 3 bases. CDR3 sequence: CASSLAGGRGYNEQFF. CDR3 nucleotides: TGTGCCAGCTCACTAGCGGGGGGTCGAGGCTACAATGAGCAGTTCTTC.

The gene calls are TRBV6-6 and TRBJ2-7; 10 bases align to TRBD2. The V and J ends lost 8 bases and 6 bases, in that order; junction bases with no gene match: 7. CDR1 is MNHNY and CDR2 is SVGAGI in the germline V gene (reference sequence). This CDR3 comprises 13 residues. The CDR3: CASSGVAGGEQYF. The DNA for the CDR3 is TGTGCCAGCTCCGGGGTAGCGGGGGGCGAGCAGTACTTC.

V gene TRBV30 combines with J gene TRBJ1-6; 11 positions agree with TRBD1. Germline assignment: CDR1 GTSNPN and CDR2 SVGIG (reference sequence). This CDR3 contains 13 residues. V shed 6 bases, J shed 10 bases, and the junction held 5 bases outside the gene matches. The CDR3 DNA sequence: TGTGCCTGTGGACAGGGGGCGCGATCACCCCTCCACTTT. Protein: CACGQGARSPLHF.